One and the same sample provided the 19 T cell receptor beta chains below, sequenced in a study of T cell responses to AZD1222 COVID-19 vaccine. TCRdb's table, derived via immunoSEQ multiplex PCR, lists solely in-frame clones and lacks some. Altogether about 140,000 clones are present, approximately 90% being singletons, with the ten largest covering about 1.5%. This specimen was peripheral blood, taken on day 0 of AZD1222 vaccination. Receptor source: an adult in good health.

The CDR3 nucleotides are TGTGCCAGCAGAAAAGGGGTACCTGGGGCCAACGTCCTGACTTTC. Protein product: CASRKGVPGANVLTF. The V call is TRBV27, the J call TRBJ2-6; maybe TRBD1 (5 bases). This CDR3 has 15 residues. V was trimmed by 6 bases and J by 2 bases, leaving 11 bases between them. Germline values: CDR1 MNHEY, CDR2 SMNVEV (reference sequence). The whole variable domain, remainder taken from reference TRBV27 and TRBJ2-6, is EAQVTQNPRYLITVTGKKLTVTCSQNMNHEYMSWYRQDPGLGLRQIYYSMNVEVTDKGDVPEGYKVSRKEKRNFPLILESPSPNQTSLYFCASRKGVPGANVLTFGAGSRLTVL.

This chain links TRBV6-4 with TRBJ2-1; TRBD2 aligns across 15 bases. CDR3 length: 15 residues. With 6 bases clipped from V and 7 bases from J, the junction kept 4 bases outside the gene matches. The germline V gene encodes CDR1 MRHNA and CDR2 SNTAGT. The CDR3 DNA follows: TGTGCCAGCAGGGCCGGGACTAGCGGGAGGAATGAGCAGTTCTTC. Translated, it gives CASRAGTSGRNEQFF.

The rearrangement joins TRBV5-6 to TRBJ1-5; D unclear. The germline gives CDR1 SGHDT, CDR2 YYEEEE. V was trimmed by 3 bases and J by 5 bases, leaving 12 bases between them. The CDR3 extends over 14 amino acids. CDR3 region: CASSSVAGDQPQHF. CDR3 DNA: TGTGCCAGCAGCTCAGTGGCCGGGGATCAGCCCCAGCATTTT. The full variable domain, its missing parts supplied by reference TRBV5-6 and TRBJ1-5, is DAGVTQSPTHLIKTRGQQVTLRCSPKSGHDTVSWYQQALGQGPQFIFQYYEEEERQRGNFPDRFSGHQFPNYSSELNVNALLLGDSALYLCASSSVAGDQPQHFGDGTRLSIL.

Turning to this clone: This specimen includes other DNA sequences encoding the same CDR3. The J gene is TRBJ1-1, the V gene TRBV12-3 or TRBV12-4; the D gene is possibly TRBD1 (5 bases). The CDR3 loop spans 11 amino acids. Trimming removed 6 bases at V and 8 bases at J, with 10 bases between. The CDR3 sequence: CASSLRGEAFF. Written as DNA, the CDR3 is TGTGCCAGCAGCCTTCGGGGCGAAGCTTTCTTT.

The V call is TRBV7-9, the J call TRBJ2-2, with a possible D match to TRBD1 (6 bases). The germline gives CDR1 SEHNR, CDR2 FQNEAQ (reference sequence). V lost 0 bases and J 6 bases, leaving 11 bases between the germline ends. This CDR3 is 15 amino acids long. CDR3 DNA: TGTGCCAGCAGCTTAGCGCCCGCAGGGGCCGGGGAGCTGTTTTTT. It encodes CASSLAPAGAGELFF.

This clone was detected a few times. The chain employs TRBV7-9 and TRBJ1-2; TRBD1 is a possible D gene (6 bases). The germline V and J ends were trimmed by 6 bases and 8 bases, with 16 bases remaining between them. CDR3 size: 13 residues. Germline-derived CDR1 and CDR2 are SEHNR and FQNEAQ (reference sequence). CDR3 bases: TGTGCCAGCAGGCAACAGGGATCGTGGGGCTACACCTTC. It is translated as CASRQQGSWGYTF.

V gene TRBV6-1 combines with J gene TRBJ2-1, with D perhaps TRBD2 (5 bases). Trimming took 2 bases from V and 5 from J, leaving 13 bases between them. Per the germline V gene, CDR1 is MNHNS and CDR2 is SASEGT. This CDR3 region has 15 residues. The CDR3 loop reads CASSENPGSNNEQFF. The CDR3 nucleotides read TGTGCCAGCAGTGAAAACCCGGGAAGTAACAATGAGCAGTTCTTC.

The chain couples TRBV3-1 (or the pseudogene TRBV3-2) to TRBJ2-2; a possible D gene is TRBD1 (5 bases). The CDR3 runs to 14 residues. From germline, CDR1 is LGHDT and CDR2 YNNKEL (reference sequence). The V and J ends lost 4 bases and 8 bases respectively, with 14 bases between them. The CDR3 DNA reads TGTGCCAGCAGCCGGGGATCAGGGCTTGGGGAGCTGTTTTTT. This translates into CASSRGSGLGELFF.

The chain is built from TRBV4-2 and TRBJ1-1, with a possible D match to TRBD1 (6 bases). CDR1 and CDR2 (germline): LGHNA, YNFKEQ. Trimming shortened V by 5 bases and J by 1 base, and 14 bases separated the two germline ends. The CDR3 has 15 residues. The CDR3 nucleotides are TGTGCCAGCAGCTTACGGACAGCGCAGAACACTGAAGCTTTCTTT. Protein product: CASSLRTAQNTEAFF.

CDR3 bases: TGTGCCTGGGAGAACGGGTGGAATCAGCCCCAGCATTTT. Protein: CAWENGWNQPQHF. The rearrangement links TRBV30 to TRBJ1-5, with D unresolved. The CDR3 has 13 residues. The V end lost 5 bases, the J end lost 4 bases, and 12 bases lay between the germline ends. Germline CDR1 GTSNPN, CDR2 SVGIG (reference sequence).

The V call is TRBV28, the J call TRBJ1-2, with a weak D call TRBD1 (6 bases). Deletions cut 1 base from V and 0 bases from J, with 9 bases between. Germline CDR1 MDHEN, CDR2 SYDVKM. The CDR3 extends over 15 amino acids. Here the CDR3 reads CASSLSGQSNYGYTF. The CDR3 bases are TGTGCCAGCAGTTTATCCGGACAGTCTAACTATGGCTACACCTTC.

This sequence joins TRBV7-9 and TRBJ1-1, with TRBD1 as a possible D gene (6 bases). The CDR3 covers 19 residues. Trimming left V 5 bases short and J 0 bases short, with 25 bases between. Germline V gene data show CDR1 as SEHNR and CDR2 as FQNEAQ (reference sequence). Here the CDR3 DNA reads TGTGCCAGCAGCCACTATGTAGATTCGCAGGGGCGGATGAACACTGAAGCTTTCTTT. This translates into CASSHYVDSQGRMNTEAFF.

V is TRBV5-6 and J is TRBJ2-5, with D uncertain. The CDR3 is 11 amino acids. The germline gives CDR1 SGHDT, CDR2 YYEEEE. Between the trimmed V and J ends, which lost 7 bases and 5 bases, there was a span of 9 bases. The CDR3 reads CASGSRETQYF. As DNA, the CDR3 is TGTGCCAGCGGTTCACGGGAGACCCAGTACTTC.

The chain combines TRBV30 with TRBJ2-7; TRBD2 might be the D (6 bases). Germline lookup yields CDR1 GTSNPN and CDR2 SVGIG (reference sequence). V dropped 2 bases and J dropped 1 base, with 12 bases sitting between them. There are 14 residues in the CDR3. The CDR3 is CAWSHGGGSYEQYF. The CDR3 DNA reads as TGTGCCTGGAGTCACGGTGGGGGGTCCTACGAGCAGTACTTC. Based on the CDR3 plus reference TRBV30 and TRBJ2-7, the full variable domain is SQTIHQWPATLVQPVGSPLSLECTVEGTSNPNLYWYRQAAGRGLQLLFYSVGIGQISSEVPQNLSASRPQDRQFILSSKKLLLSDSGFYLCAWSHGGGSYEQYFGPGTRLTVT.

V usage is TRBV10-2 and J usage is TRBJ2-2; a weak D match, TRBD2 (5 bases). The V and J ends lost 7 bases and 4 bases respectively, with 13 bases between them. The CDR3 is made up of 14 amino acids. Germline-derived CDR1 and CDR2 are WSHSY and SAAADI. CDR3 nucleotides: TGCGCCAGCACGATGGTGGGAGTCACCGGGGAGCTGTTTTTT. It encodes CASTMVGVTGELFF.

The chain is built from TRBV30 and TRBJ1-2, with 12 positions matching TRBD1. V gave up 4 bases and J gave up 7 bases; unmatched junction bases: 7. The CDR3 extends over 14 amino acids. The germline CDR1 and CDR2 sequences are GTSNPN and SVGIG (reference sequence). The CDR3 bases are TGTGCCTGGACTCCGGGACAGGGGGCGCGTGGCTACACCTTC. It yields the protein CAWTPGQGARGYTF.

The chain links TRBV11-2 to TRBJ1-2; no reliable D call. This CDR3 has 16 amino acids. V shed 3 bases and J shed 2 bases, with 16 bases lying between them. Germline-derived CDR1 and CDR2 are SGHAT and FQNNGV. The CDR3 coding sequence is TGTGCCAGCAGCTTCGGAGGGCAACAGAGCAACTATGGCTACACCTTC. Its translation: CASSFGGQQSNYGYTF.

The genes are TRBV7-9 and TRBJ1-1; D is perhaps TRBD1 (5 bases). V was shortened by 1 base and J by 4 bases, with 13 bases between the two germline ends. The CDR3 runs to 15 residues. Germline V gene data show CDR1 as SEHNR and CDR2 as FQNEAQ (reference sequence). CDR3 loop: CASSLGAGPGTEAFF. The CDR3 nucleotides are TGTGCCAGCAGCTTAGGGGCAGGGCCGGGCACTGAAGCTTTCTTT.

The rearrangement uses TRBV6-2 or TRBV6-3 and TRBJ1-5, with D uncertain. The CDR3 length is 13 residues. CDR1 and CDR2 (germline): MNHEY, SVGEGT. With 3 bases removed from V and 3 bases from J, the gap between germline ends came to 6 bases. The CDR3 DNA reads TGTGCCAGCAGTTATTTCACCAATCAGCCCCAGCATTTT. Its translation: CASSYFTNQPQHF.